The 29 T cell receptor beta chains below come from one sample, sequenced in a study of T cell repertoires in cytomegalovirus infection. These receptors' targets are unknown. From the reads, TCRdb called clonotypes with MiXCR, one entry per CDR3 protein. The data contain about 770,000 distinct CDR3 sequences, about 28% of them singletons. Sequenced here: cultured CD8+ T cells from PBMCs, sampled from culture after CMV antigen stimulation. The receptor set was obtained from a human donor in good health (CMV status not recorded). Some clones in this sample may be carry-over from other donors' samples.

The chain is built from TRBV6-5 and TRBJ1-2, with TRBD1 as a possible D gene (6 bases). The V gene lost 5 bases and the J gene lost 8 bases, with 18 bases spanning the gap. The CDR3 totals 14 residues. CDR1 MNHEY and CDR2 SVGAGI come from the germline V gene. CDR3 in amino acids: CASSDPRGARGYTF. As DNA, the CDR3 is TGTGCCAGCAGTGACCCCCGGGGGGCGCGGGGCTACACCTTC.

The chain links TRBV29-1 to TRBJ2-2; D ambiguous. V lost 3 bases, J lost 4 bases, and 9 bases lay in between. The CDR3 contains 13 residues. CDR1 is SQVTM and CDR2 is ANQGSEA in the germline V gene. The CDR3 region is CSVDGQSTGELFF. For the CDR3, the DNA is TGCAGCGTTGACGGTCAAAGCACCGGGGAGCTGTTTTTT.

Here the CDR3 reads CSASWDKDGDYEQYF. In nucleotides, the CDR3 is TGCAGTGCTAGTTGGGACAAGGACGGGGATTACGAGCAGTACTTC. The rearrangement links TRBV20-1 to TRBJ2-7; D may be TRBD1 (6 bases). The CDR3 loop spans 15 amino acids. V lost 3 bases, J lost 4 bases, and 19 bases lay in between. In germline, CDR1 is DFQATT, CDR2 SNEGSKA (reference sequence).

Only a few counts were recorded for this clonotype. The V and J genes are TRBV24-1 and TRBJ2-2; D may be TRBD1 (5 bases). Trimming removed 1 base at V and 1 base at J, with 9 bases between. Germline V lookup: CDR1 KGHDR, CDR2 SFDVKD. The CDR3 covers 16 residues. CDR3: CATSDFGDRNTGELFF. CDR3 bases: TGTGCCACCAGTGATTTCGGAGACAGGAACACCGGGGAGCTGTTTTTT.

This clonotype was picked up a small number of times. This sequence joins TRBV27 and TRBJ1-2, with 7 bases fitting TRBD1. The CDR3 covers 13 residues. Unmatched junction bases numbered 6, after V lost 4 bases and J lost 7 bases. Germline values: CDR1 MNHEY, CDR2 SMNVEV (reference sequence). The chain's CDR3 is CASSSPPGGGYTF. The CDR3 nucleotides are TGTGCCAGCAGTTCTCCTCCAGGGGGTGGCTACACCTTC.

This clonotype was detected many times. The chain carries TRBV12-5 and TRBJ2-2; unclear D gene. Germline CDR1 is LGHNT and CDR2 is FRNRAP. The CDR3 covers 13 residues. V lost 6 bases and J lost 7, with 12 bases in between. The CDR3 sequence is CASGPTSNGELFF. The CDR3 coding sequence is TGTGCTAGTGGCCCCACTTCGAACGGGGAGCTGTTTTTT.

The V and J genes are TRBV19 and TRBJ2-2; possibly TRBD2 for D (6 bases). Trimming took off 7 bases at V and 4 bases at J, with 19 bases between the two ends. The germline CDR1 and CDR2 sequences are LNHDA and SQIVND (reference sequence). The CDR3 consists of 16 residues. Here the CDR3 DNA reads TGTGCCAGTACCTCAGCTCCACGGGGGTTCACCGGGGAGCTGTTTTTT. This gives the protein CASTSAPRGFTGELFF.

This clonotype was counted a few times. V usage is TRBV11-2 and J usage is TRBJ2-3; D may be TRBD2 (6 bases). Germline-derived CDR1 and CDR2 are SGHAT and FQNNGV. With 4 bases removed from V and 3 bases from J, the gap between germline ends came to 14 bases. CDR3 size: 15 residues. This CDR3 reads CASSSWGRPTDTQYF. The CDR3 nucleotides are TGTGCCAGCAGCTCGTGGGGGAGGCCGACAGATACGCAGTATTTT.

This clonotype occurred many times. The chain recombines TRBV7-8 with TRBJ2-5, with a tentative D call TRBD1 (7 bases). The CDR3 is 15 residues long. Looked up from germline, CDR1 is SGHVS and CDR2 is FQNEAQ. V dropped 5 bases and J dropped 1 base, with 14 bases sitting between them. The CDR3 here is CASSHQGGLQETQYF. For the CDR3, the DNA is TGTGCCAGCAGCCACCAGGGGGGCCTCCAAGAGACCCAGTACTTC. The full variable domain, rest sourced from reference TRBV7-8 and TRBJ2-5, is GAGVSQSPRYKVAKRGQDVALRCDPISGHVSLFWYQQALGQGPEFLTYFQNEAQLDKSGLPSDRFFAERPEGSVSTLKIQRTQQEDSAVYLCASSHQGGLQETQYFGPGTRLLVL.

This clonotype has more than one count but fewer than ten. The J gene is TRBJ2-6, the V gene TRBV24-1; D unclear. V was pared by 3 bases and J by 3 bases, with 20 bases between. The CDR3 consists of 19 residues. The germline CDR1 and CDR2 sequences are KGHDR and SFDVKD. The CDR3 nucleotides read TGTGCCACCAGTGATCAAGTGATCAACTGGCGCATTGGGGCCAACGTCCTGACTTTC. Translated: CATSDQVINWRIGANVLTF.

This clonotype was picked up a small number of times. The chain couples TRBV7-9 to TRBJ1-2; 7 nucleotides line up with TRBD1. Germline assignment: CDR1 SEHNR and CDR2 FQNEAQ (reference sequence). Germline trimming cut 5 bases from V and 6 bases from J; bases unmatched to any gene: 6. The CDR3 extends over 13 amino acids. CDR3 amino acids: CASSPSTGDGYTF. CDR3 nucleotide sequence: TGTGCCAGCAGCCCCTCTACAGGGGATGGCTACACCTTC.

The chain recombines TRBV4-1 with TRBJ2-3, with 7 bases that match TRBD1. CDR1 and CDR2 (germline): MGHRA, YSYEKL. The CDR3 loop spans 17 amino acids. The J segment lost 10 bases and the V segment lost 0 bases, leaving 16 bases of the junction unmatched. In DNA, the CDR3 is TGCGCCAGCAGCCAAGACGAAGGGGGCACATTTGGTTGGCCGCAGTATTTT. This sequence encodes CASSQDEGGTFGWPQYF.

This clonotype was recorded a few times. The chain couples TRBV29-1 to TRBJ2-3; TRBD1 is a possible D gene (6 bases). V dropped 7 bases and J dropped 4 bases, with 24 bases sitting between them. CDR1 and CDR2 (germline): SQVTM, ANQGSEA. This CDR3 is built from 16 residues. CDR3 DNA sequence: TGCAGCGCAATCCTCCCACAGGGTGGGGGATCAGATACGCAGTATTTT. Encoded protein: CSAILPQGGGSDTQYF.

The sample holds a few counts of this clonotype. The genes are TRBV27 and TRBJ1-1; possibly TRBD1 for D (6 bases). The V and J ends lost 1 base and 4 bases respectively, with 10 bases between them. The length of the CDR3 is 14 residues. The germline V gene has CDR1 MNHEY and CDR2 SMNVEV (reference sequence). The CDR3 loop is CASSLYRVSTEAFF. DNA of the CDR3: TGTGCCAGCAGTTTATACAGGGTGTCCACTGAAGCTTTCTTT.

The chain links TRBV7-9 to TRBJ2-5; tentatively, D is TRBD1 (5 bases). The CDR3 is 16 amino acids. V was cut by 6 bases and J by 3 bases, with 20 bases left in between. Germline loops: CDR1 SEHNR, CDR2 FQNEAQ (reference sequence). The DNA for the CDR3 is TGTGCCAGCAGTCCAGAACGGACAACAGCTGAAGAGACCCAGTACTTC. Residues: CASSPERTTAEETQYF.

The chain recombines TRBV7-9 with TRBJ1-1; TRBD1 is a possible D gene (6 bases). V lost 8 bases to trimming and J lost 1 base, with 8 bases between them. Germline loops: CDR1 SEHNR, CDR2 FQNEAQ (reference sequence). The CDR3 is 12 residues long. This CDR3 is CASDRTNTEAFF. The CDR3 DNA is TGTGCCAGCGACAGGACGAACACTGAAGCTTTCTTT.

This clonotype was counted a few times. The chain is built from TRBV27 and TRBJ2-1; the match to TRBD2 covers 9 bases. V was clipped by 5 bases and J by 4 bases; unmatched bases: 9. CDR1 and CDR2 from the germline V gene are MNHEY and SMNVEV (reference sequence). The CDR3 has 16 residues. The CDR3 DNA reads TGTGCCAGCAGTACGCTGGTAGCGGGGGAGTACAATGAGCAGTTCTTC. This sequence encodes CASSTLVAGEYNEQFF.

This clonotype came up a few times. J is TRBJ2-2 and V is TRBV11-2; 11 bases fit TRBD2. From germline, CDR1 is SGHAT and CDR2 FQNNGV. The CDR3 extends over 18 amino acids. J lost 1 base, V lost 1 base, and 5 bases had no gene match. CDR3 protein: CASSLGPLAGGNTGELFF. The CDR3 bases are TGTGCCAGCAGCTTAGGTCCCCTAGCGGGGGGGAACACCGGGGAGCTGTTTTTT.

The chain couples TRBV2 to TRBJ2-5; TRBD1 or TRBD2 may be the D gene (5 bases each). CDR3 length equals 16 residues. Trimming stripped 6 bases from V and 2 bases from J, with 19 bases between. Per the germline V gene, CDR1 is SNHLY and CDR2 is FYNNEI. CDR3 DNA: TGTGCCAGCAGCGTTAGGGCCAGGGACCATCAAGAGACCCAGTACTTC. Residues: CASSVRARDHQETQYF.

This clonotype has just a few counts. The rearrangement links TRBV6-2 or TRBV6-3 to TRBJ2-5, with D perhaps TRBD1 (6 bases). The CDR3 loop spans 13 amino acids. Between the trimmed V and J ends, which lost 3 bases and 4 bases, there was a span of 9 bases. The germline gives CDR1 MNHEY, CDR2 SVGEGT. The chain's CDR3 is CASSYGGPETQYF. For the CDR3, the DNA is TGTGCCAGCAGTTATGGGGGCCCAGAGACCCAGTACTTC.

The chain's CDR3 is CASSQAGGQQFF. The CDR3, as DNA: TGCGCCAGCAGCCAAGCGGGGGGCCAGCAGTTCTTC. This chain connects TRBV4-1 to TRBJ2-1; TRBD2 might be the D (7 bases). This CDR3 spans 12 amino acids. V lost 1 base to trimming and J lost 11 bases, with 9 bases between them. CDR1 MGHRA and CDR2 YSYEKL come from the germline V gene.

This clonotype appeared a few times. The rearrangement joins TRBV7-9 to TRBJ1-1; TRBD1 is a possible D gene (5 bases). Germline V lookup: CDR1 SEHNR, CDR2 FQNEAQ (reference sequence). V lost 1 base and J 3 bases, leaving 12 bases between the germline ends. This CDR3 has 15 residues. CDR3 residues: CASSLGWGGDTEAFF. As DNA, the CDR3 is TGTGCCAGCAGCTTAGGATGGGGCGGGGACACTGAAGCTTTCTTT.

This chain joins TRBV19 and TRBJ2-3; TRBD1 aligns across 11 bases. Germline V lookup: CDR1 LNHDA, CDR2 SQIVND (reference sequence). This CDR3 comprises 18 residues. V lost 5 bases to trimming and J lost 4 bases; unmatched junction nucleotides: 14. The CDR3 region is CASSFRPGQGEVADTQYF. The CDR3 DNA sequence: TGTGCCAGTAGTTTCCGTCCGGGACAGGGGGAAGTGGCAGATACGCAGTATTTT. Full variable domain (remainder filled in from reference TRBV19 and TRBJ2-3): DGGITQSPKYLFRKEGQNVTLSCEQNLNHDAMYWYRQDPGQGLRLIYYSQIVNDFQKGDIAEGYSVSREKKESFPLTVTSAQKNPTAFYLCASSFRPGQGEVADTQYFGPGTRLTVL.

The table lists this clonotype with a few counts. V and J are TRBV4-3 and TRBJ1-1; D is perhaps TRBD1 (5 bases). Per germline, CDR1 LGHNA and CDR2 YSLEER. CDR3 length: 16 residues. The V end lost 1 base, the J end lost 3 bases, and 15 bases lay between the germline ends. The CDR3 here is CASSQVFEGAHTEAFF. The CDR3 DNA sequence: TGCGCCAGCAGCCAAGTTTTTGAAGGGGCTCACACTGAAGCTTTCTTT.

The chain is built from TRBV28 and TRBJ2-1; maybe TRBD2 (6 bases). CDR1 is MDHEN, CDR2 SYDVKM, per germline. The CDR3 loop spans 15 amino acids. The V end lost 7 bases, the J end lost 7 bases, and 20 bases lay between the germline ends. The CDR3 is CASTSPGAGWNEQFF. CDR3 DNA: TGTGCCAGCACTTCCCCCGGGGCGGGGTGGAATGAGCAGTTCTTC.

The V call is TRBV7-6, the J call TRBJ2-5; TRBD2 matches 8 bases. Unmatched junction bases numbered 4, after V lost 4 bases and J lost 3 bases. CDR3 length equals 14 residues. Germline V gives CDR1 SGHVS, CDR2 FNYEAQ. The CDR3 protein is CASSYLSGEETQYF. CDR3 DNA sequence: TGTGCCAGCAGCTATCTTAGCGGGGAAGAGACCCAGTACTTC.

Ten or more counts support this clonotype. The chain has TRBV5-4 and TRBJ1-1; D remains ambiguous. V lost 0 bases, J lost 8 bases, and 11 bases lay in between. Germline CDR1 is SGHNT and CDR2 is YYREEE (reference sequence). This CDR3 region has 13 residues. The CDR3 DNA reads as TGTGCCAGCAGCTTGGAGAGACGCCCCGAAGCTTTCTTT. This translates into CASSLERRPEAFF.

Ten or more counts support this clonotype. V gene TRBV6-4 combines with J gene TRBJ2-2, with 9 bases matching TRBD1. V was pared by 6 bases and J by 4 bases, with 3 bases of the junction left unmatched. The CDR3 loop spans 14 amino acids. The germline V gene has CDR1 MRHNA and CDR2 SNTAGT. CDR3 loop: CASSGTGRTGELFF. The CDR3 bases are TGTGCCAGCAGCGGGACAGGGCGCACCGGGGAGCTGTTTTTT.

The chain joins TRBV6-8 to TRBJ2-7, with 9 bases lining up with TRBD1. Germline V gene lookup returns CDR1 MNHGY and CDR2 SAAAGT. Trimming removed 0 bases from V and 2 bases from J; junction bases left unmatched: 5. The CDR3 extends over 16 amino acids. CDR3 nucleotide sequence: TGTGCCAGCAGTTACTCGATAGGACAGGGGACCTACGAGCAGTACTTC. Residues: CASSYSIGQGTYEQYF.